This T cell receptor beta chain was obtained from a study of cytomegalovirus exposure and HLA in healthy donors. Trimming stripped 10 bases from V and 7 bases from J, with 17 bases between. This CDR3 comprises 12 residues. Germline values: CDR1 MNHNS, CDR2 SASEGT. This clone was observed a handful of times. A multiplex PCR was run with 60 Vbeta primers and 13 Jbeta primers. Assay: immunoSEQ multiplex PCR; the TCRdb copy retains only in-frame clones and omits some. Here the sample spans 100,000 or so clones, about 77% being singletons. The gene calls are TRBV6-1 and TRBJ2-7; TRBD2 might be the D (5 bases). The material sequenced was PBMCs. The receptor was isolated from a woman aged 50 to 60 in good health and CMV-seropositive. The CDR3 sequence is CAIPPLEEEQYF. The CDR3 DNA reads TGTGCCATACCCCCCCTGGAGGAAGAGCAGTACTTC.